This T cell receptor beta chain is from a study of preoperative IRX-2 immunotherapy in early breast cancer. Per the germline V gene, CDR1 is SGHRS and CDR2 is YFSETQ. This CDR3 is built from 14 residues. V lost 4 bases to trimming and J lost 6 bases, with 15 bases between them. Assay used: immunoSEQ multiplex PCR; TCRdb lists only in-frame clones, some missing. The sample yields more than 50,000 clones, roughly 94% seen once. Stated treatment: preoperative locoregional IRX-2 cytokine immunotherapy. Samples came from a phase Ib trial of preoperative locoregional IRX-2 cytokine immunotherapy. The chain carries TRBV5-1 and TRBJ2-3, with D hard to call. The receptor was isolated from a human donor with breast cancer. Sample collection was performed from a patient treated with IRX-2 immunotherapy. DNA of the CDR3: TGCGCCAGCAGCAGGGTACCGTCGCAGGATACGCAGTATTTT. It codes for CASSRVPSQDTQYF.